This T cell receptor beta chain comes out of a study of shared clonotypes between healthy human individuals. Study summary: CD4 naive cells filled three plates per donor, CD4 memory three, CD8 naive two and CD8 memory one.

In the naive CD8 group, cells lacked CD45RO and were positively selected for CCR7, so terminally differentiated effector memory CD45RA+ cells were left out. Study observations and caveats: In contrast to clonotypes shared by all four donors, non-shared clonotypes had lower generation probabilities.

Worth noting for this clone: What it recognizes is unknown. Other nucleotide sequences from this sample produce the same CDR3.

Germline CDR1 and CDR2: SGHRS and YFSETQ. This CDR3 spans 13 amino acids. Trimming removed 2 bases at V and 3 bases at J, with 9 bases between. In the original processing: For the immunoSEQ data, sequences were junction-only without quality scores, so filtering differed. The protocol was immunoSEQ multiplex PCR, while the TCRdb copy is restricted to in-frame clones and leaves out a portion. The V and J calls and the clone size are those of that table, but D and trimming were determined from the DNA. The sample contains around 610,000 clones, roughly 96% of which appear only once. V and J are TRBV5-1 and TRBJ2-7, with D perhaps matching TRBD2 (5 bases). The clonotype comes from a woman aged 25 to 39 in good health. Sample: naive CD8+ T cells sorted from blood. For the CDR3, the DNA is TGCGCCAGCAGCTTAGCCAGCGGCTACGAGCAGTACTTC. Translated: CASSLASGYEQYF.